One T cell receptor (beta chain) is described in this entry. The target antigen is unknown. Sequencing used immunoSEQ multiplex PCR; TCRdb keeps in-frame clones, though not all of them. The data show 85,000 to 110,000 clones, around 90% seen once. The CDR3 is 13 residues long. CDR1 and CDR2 (germline): MNHEY, SVGAGI. V lost 6 bases and J 0 bases, leaving 6 bases between the germline ends. The sample is drawn from a study of T cell responses to AZD1222 COVID-19 vaccine. Regarding the study as a whole: The sample set comprised mostly white British donors with more females, and clonal diversity was possibly underestimated. Baseline seropositivity occurred in only six AZD1222 recipients. Only after the peak T cell response were repertoires sampled. Vaccine-related CD4 TCRs covered spike, predominating at 160-218 and 743-854.

The rearrangement links TRBV6-5 to TRBJ2-1, with D uncertain. This sequence originates from an adult in good health. The starting material was peripheral blood, obtained on day 0 of AZD1222 vaccination. The CDR3 DNA follows: TGTGCCAGCAGCCCGGACTCCTACAATGAGCAGTTCTTC. Translation gives CASSPDSYNEQFF.